This TCR beta chain was profiled in a study of CD4+ T cells in melanoma. Broader study findings: A reported correlation linked neoantigen-specific CD4+ T cells to CD8+, macrophage and B cell function. Neoantigen-specific CD4+ T cells in melanoma reportedly had diverse differentiation states.

Profiling relied on immunoSEQ multiplex PCR, and the TCRdb table lists in-frame clones only, not all of them. The data contain some 110,000 clones, 92% of them seen just once; the ten biggest clones take up around 3%. Concerning this clone itself: The antigen is unknown.

This receptor was identified in a human donor with melanoma. The sample taken for sequencing was peripheral blood.

CDR3 sequence (DNA): TGCGCCAGCAGCCAAGATAGCGGGGGGCACGCCCCAGATACGCAGTATTTT. This encodes CASSQDSGGHAPDTQYF. The V call is TRBV4-3, the J call TRBJ2-3; 10 positions match TRBD2. V shed 0 bases and J 4 bases; nucleotides not matched to a gene: 7. CDR3 length: 17 amino acids. Germline CDR1 LGHNA, CDR2 YSLEER.